This T cell receptor beta chain is from a study of Tregs in tolerant kidney transplant recipients. General study findings and limits: This study did not directly address biological reproducibility. Tregs expanded with activated donor B cells seemed most donor-specific. Nucleotide sequences could not be compared across some patients' samples due to primer changes. Tolerant patients' donor-specific Tregs expanded beyond overall Tregs, suggesting antigen-driven growth.

Germline values: CDR1 MNHNS, CDR2 SASEGT. This CDR3 has 15 amino acids. Losses at the gene ends were 10 bases for V and 4 bases for J; bases not matched to a gene: 12. The data were produced by immunoSEQ multiplex PCR, yet TCRdb's version contains in-frame clones alone and is incomplete. This sample yields approximately 8,100 clones, of which 34% are seen a single time; 5.8% belongs to the top ten. After around six days with irradiated graft donor PBMCs, CFSE-labeled recipient PBMCs were FACS-sorted. In regard to this clone: Its target is not known.

The sequence was obtained from a human patient who received a combined kidney and bone marrow transplant. The chain recombines TRBV6-1 with TRBJ2-1, with TRBD1 identical over 8 bases. The sample consisted of CD8+ T cells from blood cultured with allogeneic cells, taken before the transplant. The CDR3 sequence: CAIRDPGTGYNEQFF. The CDR3 DNA is TGTGCCATCAGGGATCCCGGGACAGGTTACAATGAGCAGTTCTTC.